Below, one T cell receptor beta chain is given with its context. Antigen: not known. Replicate PCRs for sorted subsets used about 200 ng DNA; this equaled about 30,000 T cell genomes. Method: immunoSEQ multiplex PCR; TCRdb's copy keeps in-frame clones and lacks some. The table lists more than 2,000,000 clones, 85% to 95% of them singletons, with roughly 0.36% in the top ten. This record comes from a study of shared clonotypes between healthy human individuals. Study at large: Per-donor plates numbered three CD4 naive, three CD4 memory, two CD8 naive and one CD8 memory. Study findings and constraints: Genetic and exposure-history diversity was limited by the few donors.

The CDR3 is 15 residues long. Germline values: CDR1 SGHRS, CDR2 YFSETQ. Trimming cost V 4 bases and J 4 bases; bases outside gene matches: 10. The sample consisted of naive CD4+ T cells from PBMCs. Subset denoted: CD45RA+ positively selected. This sequence originates from a man aged 18 to 30 in good health. Some clones in this sample may be carry-over from other donors' samples. The chain joins TRBV5-1 to TRBJ2-7; 8 bases are a match to TRBD2. In nucleotides, the CDR3 is TGCGCCAGCAGCGGGGGGCGGGAGGTCGTGTACGAGCAGTACTTC. Its protein product is CASSGGREVVYEQYF. Drawing the rest from reference TRBV5-1 and TRBJ2-7, the complete variable domain is KAGVTQTPRYLIKTRGQQVTLSCSPISGHRSVSWYQQTPGQGLQFLFEYFSETQRNKGNFPGRFSGRQFSNSRSEMNVSTLELGDSALYLCASSGGREVVYEQYFGPGTRLTVT.